This T cell receptor beta chain derives from a study of cytomegalovirus exposure and HLA in healthy donors. Study conclusions and caveats: As a later analysis showed, a missense DCLRE1C variant was linked to trimming of TCR beta V- and J-genes. CMV serostatus was the sole immune exposure data available.

This clone has just one count. Its antigen is unidentified. V gave up 6 bases and J gave up 8 bases; unmatched junction bases: 8. Germline loops: CDR1 LNHDA, CDR2 SQIVND (reference sequence). This CDR3 has 13 amino acids. The PCR ran on 60 Vbeta and 13 Jbeta primers. Sequencing was performed with immunoSEQ multiplex PCR; in TCRdb, only in-frame clones are kept and a portion is missing. The sample records roughly 31,000 clones, more than 55% being singletons. Sequences were obtained from PBMCs. The rearrangement links TRBV19 to TRBJ1-2; TRBD1 matches at 8 bases. The source is a male donor in good health and CMV-seropositive. CDR3 DNA sequence: TGTGCCAGTAGGCGGGACAGGTCCTCCGGCTACACCTTC. Its translation: CASRRDRSSGYTF.